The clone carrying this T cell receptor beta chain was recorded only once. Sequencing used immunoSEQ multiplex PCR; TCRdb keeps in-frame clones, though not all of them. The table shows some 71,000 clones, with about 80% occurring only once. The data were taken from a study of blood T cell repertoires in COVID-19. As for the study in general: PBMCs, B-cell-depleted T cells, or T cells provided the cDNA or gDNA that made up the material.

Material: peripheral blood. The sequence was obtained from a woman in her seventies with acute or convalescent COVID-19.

CDR3 sequence (DNA): TGTGCCAGCAGCGTATCGGGACAGGCAGTGAACGAGCAGTACTTC. Protein product: CASSVSGQAVNEQYF. The chain links TRBV7-2 to TRBJ2-7; 8 positions match TRBD1. J lost 5 bases, V lost 5 bases, and 11 bases had no gene match. Germline CDR1 SGHTA, CDR2 FQGNSA. The CDR3 runs 15 residues. The full variable domain, rest sourced from reference TRBV7-2 and TRBJ2-7, is GAGVSQSPSNKVTEKGKDVELRCDPISGHTALYWYRQSLGQGLEFLIYFQGNSAPDKSGLPSDRFSAERTGGSVSTLTIQRTQQEDSAVYLCASSVSGQAVNEQYFGPGTRLTVT.